This entry features one T cell receptor beta chain sequence. Its antigen is unidentified. Germline is not matched at one junction end, which may reflect a read error. The data stem from a study of tumor-infiltrating lymphocytes in primary liver carcinoma. Study details: Measuring about 4.2 to 10 cm across, the tumors were staged as T1-T3 N0M0. Findings and limits, study-wide: A significantly higher top-250-clone fraction was found in tumors than in blood (p = 0.039).

Germline CDR1 is MNHEY and CDR2 is SVGEGT. The CDR3 loop spans 13 amino acids. The template, roughly 0.45 ug total RNA, yielded TCR beta cDNA made with a constant-region primer. Library construction for TCR beta comprised three nested multiplex PCR rounds performed with slightly modified ARM-PCR. The first two PCR rounds used TRBV1-TRBV30 primers with a Cbeta primer, around 10 cycles each. Each CDR3 protein is one row after TCRdb ran MiXCR on the multiplex PCR reads. Of approximately 45,000 distinct CDR3 sequences listed, 75% are singletons. Co-extracted RNA and DNA came from about 19-30 mg of unsorted bulk tissue. Among the patients, all had chronic HBV infection and none had been treated.

The rearrangement uses TRBV6-2 or TRBV6-3 and TRBJ1-1, with TRBD1 as a possible D gene (6 bases). The source of this sequence is a woman between 25 and 40 years old with primary liver carcinoma and hepatitis B virus infection. Sequencing was done on a sample of tumor-adjacent normal liver tissue. CDR3 bases: TGTGTCAGCAGCCGGACAGAGAACGCTGAAGCTTTCTTT. As protein: CVSSRTENAEAFF.